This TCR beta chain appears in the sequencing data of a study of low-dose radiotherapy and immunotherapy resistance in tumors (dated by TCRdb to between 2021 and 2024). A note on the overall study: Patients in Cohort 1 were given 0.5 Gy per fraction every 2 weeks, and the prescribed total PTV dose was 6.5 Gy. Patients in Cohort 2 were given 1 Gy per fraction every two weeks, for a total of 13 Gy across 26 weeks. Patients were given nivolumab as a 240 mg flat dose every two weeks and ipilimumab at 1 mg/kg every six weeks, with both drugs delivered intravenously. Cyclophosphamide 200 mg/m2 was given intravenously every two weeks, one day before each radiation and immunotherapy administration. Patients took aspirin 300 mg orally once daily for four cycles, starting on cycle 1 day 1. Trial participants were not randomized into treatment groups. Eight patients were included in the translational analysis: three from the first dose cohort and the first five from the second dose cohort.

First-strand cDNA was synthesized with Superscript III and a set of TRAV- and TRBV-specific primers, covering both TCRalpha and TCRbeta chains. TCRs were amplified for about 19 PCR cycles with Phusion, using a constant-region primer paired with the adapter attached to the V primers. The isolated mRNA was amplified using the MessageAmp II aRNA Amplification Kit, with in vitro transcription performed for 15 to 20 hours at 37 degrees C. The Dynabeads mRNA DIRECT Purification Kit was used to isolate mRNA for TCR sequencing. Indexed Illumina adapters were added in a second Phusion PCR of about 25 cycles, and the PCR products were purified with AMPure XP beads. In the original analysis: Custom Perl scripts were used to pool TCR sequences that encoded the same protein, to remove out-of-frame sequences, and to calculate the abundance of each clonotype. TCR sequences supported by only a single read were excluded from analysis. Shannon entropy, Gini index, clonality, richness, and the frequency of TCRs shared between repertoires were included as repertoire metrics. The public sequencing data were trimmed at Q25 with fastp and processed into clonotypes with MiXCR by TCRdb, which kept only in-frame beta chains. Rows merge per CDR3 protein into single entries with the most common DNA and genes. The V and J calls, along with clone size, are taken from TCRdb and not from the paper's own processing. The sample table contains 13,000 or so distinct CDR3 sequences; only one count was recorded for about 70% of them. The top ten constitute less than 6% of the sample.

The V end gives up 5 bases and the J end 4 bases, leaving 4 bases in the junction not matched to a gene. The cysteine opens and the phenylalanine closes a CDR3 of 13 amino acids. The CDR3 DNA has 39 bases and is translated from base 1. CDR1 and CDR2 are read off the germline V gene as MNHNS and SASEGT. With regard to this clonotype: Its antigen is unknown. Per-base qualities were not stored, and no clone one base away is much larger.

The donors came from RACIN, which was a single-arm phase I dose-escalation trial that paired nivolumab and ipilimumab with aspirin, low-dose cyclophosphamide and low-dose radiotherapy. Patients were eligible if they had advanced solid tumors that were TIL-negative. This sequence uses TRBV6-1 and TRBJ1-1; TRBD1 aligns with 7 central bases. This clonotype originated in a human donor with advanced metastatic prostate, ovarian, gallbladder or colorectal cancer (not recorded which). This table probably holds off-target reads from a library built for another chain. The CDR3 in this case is CASSYSGGTEAFF. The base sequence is TGTGCCAGCAGTTACTCAGGGGGCACTGAAGCTTTCTTT.